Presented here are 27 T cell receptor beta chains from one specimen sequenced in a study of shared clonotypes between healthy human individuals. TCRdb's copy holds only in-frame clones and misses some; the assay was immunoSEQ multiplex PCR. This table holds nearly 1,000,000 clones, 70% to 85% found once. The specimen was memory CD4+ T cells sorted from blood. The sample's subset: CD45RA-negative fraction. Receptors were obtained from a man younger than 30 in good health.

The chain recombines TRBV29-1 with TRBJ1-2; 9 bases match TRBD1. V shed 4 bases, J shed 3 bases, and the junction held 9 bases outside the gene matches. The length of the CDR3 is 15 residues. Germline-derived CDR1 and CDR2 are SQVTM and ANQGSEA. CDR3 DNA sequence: TGCAGCGTTGTGGCCCCAAGACAGGGGGACTATGGCTACACCTTC. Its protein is CSVVAPRQGDYGYTF. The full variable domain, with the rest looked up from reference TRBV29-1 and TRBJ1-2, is SAVISQKPSRDICQRGTSLTIQCQVDSQVTMMFWYRQQPGQSLTLIATANQGSEATYESGFVIDKFPISRPNLTFSTLTVSNMSPEDSSIYLCSVVAPRQGDYGYTFGSGTRLTVV.

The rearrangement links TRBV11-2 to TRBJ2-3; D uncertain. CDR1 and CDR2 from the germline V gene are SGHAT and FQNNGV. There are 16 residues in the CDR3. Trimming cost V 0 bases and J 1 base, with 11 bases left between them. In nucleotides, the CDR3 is TGTGCCAGCAGCTTAGATCCCCGGAAGCGCACAGATACGCAGTATTTT. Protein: CASSLDPRKRTDTQYF.

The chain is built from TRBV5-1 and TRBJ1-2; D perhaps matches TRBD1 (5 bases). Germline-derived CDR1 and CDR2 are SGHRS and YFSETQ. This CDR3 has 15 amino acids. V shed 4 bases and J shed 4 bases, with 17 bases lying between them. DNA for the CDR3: TGCGCCAGCAGCCCCCGCCGGGACTCTCCCTATGGCTACACCTTC. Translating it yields CASSPRRDSPYGYTF.

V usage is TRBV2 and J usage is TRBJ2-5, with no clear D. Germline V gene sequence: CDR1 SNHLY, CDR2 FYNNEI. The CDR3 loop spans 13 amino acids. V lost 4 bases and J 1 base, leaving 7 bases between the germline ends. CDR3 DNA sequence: TGTGCCAGCAGTGGTCCCTCCCAAGAGACCCAGTACTTC. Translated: CASSGPSQETQYF.

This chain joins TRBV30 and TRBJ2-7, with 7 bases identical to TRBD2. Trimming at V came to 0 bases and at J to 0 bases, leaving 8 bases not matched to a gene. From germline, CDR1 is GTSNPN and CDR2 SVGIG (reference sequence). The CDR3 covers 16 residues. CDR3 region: CAWSVQRRGYSYEQYF. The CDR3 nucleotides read TGTGCCTGGAGTGTACAACGGCGGGGGTACTCCTACGAGCAGTACTTC.

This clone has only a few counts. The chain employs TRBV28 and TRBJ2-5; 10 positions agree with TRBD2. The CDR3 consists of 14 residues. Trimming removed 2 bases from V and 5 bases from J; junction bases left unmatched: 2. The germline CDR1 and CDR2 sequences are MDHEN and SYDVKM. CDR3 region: CASSLLAGDETQYF. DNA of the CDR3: TGTGCCAGCAGTTTACTAGCGGGGGACGAGACCCAGTACTTC. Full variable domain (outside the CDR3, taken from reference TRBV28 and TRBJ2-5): DVKVTQSSRYLVKRTGEKVFLECVQDMDHENMFWYRQDPGLGLRLIYFSYDVKMKEKGDIPEGYSVSREKKERFSLILESASTNQTSMYLCASSLLAGDETQYFGPGTRLLVL.

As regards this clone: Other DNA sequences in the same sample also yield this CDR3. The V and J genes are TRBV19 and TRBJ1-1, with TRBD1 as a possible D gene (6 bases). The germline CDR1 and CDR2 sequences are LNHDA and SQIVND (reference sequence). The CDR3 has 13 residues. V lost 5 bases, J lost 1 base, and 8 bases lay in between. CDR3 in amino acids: CASSLQGNTEAFF. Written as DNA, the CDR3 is TGTGCCAGTAGTCTACAGGGGAACACTGAAGCTTTCTTT.

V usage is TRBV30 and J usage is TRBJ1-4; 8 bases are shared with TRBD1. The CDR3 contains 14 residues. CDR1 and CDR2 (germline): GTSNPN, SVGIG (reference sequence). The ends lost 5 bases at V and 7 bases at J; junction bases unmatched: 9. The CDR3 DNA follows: TGTGCCTGGGCCCGGACAGGGATCGGTGAAAAACTGTTTTTT. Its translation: CAWARTGIGEKLFF.

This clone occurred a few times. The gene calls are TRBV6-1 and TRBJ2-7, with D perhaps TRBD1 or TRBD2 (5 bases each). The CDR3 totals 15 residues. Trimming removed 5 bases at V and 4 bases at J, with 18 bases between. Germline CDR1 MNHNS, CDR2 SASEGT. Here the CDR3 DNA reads TGTGCCAGCAGTCAAGAGAGGGGTTCGACGTACGAGCAGTACTTC. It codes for CASSQERGSTYEQYF.

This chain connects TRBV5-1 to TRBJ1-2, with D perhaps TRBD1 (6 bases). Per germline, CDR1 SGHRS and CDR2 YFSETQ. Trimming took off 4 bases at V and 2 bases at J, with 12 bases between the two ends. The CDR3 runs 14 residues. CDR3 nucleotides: TGCGCCAGCAGCGCCGGCGGGGGCAACTATGGCTACACCTTC. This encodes CASSAGGGNYGYTF.

The CDR3 DNA follows: TGTGCCAGCAGCAGAGGGACAGGGCGTAACTACGAGCAGTACTTC. This encodes CASSRGTGRNYEQYF. This sequence joins TRBV7-9 and TRBJ2-7, with 9 bases lining up with TRBD1. Germline CDR1 is SEHNR and CDR2 is FQNEAQ (reference sequence). V was clipped by 5 bases and J by 3 bases; unmatched bases: 8. The CDR3 length is 15 residues.

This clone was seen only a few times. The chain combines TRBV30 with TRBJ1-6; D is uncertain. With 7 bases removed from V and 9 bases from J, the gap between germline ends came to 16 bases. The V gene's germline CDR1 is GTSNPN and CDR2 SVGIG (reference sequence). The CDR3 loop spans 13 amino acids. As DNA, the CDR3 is TGTGCCTATTCCGGATCTCCCGGTTCACCCCTCCACTTT. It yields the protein CAYSGSPGSPLHF.

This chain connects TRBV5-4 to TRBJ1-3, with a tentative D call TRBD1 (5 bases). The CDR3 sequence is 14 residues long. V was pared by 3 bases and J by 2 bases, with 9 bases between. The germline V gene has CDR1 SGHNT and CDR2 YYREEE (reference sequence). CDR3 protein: CASSSGIPGNTIYF. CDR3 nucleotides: TGTGCCAGCAGCTCAGGGATCCCTGGAAACACCATATATTTT. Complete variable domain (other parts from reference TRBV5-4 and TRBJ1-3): ETGVTQSPTHLIKTRGQQVTLRCSSQSGHNTVSWYQQALGQGPQFIFQYYREEENGRGNFPPRFSGLQFPNYSSELNVNALELDDSALYLCASSSGIPGNTIYFGEGSWLTVV.

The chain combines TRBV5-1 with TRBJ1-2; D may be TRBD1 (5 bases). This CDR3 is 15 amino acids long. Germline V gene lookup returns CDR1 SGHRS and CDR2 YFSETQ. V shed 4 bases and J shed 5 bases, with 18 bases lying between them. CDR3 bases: TGCGCCAGCAGCCCCGAGGGGACCGCTCGGTATGGCTACACCTTC. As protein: CASSPEGTARYGYTF.

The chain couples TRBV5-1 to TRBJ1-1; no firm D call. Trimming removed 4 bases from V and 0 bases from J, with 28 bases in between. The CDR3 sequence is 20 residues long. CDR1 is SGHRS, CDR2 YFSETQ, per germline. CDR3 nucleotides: TGCGCCAGCAGCCTTGCATTCCTAACCATCGGGGTCACCATGAACACTGAAGCTTTCTTT. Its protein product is CASSLAFLTIGVTMNTEAFF.

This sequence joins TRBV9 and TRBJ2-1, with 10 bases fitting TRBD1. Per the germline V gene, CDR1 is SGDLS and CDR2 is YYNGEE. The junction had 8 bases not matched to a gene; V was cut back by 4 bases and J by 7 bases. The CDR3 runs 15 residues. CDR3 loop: CASSPRTGGRNEQFF. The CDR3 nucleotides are TGTGCCAGCAGCCCACGGACAGGGGGTAGGAATGAGCAGTTCTTC.

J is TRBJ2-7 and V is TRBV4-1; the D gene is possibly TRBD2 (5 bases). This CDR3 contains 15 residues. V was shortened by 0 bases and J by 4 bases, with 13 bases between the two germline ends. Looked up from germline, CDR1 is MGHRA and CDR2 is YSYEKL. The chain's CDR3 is CASSQDQDYPYEQYF. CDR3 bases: TGCGCCAGCAGCCAAGATCAAGACTATCCATACGAGCAGTACTTC.

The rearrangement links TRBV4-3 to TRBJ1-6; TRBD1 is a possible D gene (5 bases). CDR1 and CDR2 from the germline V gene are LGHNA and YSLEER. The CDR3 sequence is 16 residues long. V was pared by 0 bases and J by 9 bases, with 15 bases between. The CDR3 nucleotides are TGCGCCAGCAGCCAAGAATTGGGGGTGGGTAGTTCACCCCTCCACTTT. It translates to CASSQELGVGSSPLHF.

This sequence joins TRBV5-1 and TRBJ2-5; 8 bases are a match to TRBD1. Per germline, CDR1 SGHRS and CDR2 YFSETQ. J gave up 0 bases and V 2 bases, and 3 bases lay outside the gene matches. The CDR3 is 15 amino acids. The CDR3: CASSLQDRDQETQYF. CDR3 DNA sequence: TGCGCCAGCAGCTTACAGGACAGGGACCAAGAGACCCAGTACTTC.

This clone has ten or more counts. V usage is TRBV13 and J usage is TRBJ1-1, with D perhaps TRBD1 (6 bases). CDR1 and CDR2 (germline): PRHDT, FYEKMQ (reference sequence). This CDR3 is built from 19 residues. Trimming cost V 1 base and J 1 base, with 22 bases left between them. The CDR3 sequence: CASSLVILGAPMENTEAFF. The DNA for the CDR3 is TGTGCCAGCAGCTTAGTGATTCTGGGGGCGCCGATGGAGAACACTGAAGCTTTCTTT.

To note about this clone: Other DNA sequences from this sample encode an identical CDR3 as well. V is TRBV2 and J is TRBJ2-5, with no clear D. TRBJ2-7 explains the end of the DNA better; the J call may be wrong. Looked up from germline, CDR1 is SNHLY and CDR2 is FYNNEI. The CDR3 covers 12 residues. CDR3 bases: TGTGCCAGCAGTGACAGAACCTACGAGCAGTACTTC. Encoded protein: CASSDRTYEQYF.

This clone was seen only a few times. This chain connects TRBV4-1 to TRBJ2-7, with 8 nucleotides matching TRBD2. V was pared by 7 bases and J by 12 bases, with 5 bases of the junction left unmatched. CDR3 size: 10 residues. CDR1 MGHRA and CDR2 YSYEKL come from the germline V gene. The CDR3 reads CASIAGGTYF. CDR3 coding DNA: TGCGCCAGCATCGCGGGGGGCACGTACTTC.

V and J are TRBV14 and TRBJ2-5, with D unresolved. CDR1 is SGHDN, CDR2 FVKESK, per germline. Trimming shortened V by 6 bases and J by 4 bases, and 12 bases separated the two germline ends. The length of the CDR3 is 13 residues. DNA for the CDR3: TGTGCCAGCAGAGGCCCCTCGGGAGAGACCCAGTACTTC. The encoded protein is CASRGPSGETQYF. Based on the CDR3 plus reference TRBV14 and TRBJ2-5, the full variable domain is EAGVTQFPSHSVIEKGQTVTLRCDPISGHDNLYWYRRVMGKEIKFLLHFVKESKQDESGMPNNRFLAERTGGTYSTLKVQPAELEDSGVYFCASRGPSGETQYFGPGTRLLVL.

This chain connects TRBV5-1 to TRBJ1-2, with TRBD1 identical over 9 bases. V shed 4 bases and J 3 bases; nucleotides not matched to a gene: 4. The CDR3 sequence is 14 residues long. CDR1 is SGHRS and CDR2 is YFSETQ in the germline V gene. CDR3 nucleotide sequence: TGCGCCAGCAGCAGGGACAGGGTTGACTATGGCTACACCTTC. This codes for CASSRDRVDYGYTF.

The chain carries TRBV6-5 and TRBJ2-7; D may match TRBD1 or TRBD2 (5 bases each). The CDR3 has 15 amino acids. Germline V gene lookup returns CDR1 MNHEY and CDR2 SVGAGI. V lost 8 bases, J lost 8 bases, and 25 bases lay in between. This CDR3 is CASGRRGEGSSKQYF. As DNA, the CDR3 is TGTGCCAGCGGACGGCGCGGAGAGGGGAGCTCCAAGCAGTACTTC.

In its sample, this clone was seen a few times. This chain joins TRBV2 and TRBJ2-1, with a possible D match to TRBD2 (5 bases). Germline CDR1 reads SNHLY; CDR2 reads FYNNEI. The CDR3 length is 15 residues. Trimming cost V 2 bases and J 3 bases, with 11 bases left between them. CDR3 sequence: CASSETGLGYNEQFF. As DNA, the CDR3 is TGTGCCAGCAGTGAAACGGGGTTGGGCTACAATGAGCAGTTCTTC.

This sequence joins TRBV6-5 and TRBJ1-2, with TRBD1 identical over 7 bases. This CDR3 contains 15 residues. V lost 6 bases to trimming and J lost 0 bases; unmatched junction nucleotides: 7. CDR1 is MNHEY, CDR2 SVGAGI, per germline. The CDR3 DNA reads TGTGCCAGCAGCGCCGGGACAGACTCTAACTATGGCTACACCTTC. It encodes CASSAGTDSNYGYTF.